A selection of T cell receptor beta chains follows, all from one sample in a study of T cells in Graves' hyperthyroidism and ophthalmopathy. A single record per CDR3 protein comes from TCRdb applying MiXCR to the multiplex PCR reads. The table shows approximately 490,000 distinct CDR3 sequences, with about 20% occurring only once. Sequencing was performed on blood. Receptors originate from a woman in her 70s with Graves' ophthalmopathy. The CDR3 runs from the conserved cysteine through the conserved F or W. The D gene is left open where the match is weak. Not every row has a clone size; where given, it reads once, few, many or a size class.

J	D	V	size	DNA	CDR3
TRBJ2-2	-	TRBV20-1	-	TGCAGTGCTAGAGAGGGAGCCGGGGAGCTGTTTTTT	CSAREGAGELFF
TRBJ2-2	TRBD2	TRBV3-1	few	TGTGCCAGCAGCCAACTAGCGGGAGGGCCCACCGGGGAGCTGTTTTTT	CASSQLAGGPTGELFF
TRBJ2-7	-	TRBV6-1	few	TGTGCCAGCCACCGAGGGTACTACGAGCAGTACTTC	CASHRGYYEQYF
TRBJ1-1	-	TRBV19	-	TGTGCCAGTAGCCTTGGGGGGATTGAAGCTTTCTTT	CASSLGGIEAFF
TRBJ2-7	-	TRBV19	many	TGTGCCAGTAGTATTCGAGTAGCGGTCACCTACGAGCAGTACTTC	CASSIRVAVTYEQYF
TRBJ1-1	-	TRBV20-1	-	TGCAGTGCTAGAGATTTACTAGACCCCTTGCCGAACACTGAAGCTTTCTTT	CSARDLLDPLPNTEAFF
TRBJ2-1	-	TRBV20-1	-	TGCAGTGCTAGTCTTTGGGCACAAAATGAGCAGTTCTTC	CSASLWAQNEQFF
TRBJ1-3	-	TRBV11-2	few	TGTGCCAGCAGCTTAGAACCTTGGGGAAACACCATATATTTT	CASSLEPWGNTIYF
TRBJ2-1	TRBD2	TRBV7-8	few	TGTGCCAGCAGCGGGGGAGGGTACAATGAGCAGTTCTTC	CASSGGGYNEQFF
TRBJ1-1	-	TRBV20-1	-	TGCAGTGCTAGAAAGACAGCAAACACTGAAGCTTTCTTT	CSARKTANTEAFF
TRBJ2-3	-	TRBV7-8	many	TGTGCCAGCAGCTTCCCGGACTTTTACACAGATACGCAGTATTTT	CASSFPDFYTDTQYF
TRBJ2-1	-	TRBV7-3	many	TGTGCCAGCAGCTCGACAGGCAATGAGCAGTTCTTC	CASSSTGNEQFF
TRBJ2-1	TRBD2	TRBV3-1	few	TGCGCCAGCAGCCAATCCACTAGCGGGAGGCCTTACAATGAGCAGTTCTTC	CASSQSTSGRPYNEQFF
TRBJ1-1	-	TRBV29-1	few	TGCAGCGTGGCGGGTCCCATGAACACTGAAGCTTTCTTT	CSVAGPMNTEAFF
TRBJ2-6	TRBD1	TRBV5-1	few	TGCGCCAGCAGCTTGGCGGGGACAGTAAGCTCTGGGGCCAACGTCCTGACTTTC	CASSLAGTVSSGANVLTF
TRBJ2-3	-	TRBV5-8	few	TGTGCCAGCAGCTTGAAGCTAGATGCAGATACGCAGTATTTT	CASSLKLDADTQYF
TRBJ2-7	-	TRBV30	-	TGTGCCTGGAGTGGGACAGTGTCCCGCTACGAGCAGTACTTC	CAWSGTVSRYEQYF
TRBJ2-7	-	TRBV7-8	few	TGTGCCAGCAGCCCTCTTAGACGGGAAGGTACCTACGAGCAGTACTTC	CASSPLRREGTYEQYF
TRBJ1-5	-	TRBV24-1	few	TGTGCCACTGCCGAGGCGGGGAGTAGTCAGCCCCAGCATTTT	CATAEAGSSQPQHF
TRBJ1-1	-	TRBV28	many	TGTGCCAGCAGCCAACAAACTATGAGAGAAGCTTTCTTT	CASSQQTMREAFF
TRBJ1-4	-	TRBV2	-	TGTGCCAGCAGCCAAACAGGGTCAACTAATGAAAAACTGTTTTTT	CASSQTGSTNEKLFF
TRBJ1-2	-	TRBV7-2	-	TGTGCCAGCAGCTCAACACACGGGAATTATGGCTACACCTTC	CASSSTHGNYGYTF
TRBJ1-6	-	TRBV7-2	many	TGTGCCAGCAGCTTAGAGTTGGGACCCCTCCACTTT	CASSLELGPLHF
TRBJ2-2	TRBD2	TRBV27	few	TGTGCCAGCAGTTTGACCACTAGCGCCGGGGAGCTGTTTTTT	CASSLTTSAGELFF
TRBJ2-3	-	TRBV30	-	TGTGCCTGGAGTGTGGCCCAGGGGACCAGCACAGATACGCAGTATTTT	CAWSVAQGTSTDTQYF
TRBJ1-2	-	TRBV7-2	-	TGTGCCAGCAGCTTAGTTTGGCCCGGGGGTCGGAGTGGCTACACCTTC	CASSLVWPGGRSGYTF
TRBJ1-5	-	TRBV24-1	few	TGTGCCACCAGTGATGTCAATCAGCCCCAGCATTTT	CATSDVNQPQHF
TRBJ2-3	TRBD2	TRBV20-1	-	TGCAGTGCTAGAGGGGGACTAGCGGGAGGGGTAGATACGCAGTATTTT	CSARGGLAGGVDTQYF
TRBJ2-7	TRBD2	TRBV11-2	many	TGTGCCAGCAGCCCCCTTAGCGGGAGGGCCGCCGAGCAGTACTTC	CASSPLSGRAAEQYF
TRBJ2-3	TRBD2	TRBV7-8	many	TGTGCCAGCAGCAAATTAGCGGGAGTCGAGGATACGCAGTATTTT	CASSKLAGVEDTQYF
TRBJ2-1	-	TRBV3-1	many	TGTGCCAGCAGCCAAGATCCCGGGGGGCAGGTCCATGAGCAGTTCTTC	CASSQDPGGQVHEQFF
TRBJ1-5	-	TRBV25-1	few	TGTGCCAGCAGTGAATCCGCTGGTGGCAATCAGCCCCAGCATTTT	CASSESAGGNQPQHF
TRBJ1-4	-	TRBV28	-	TGTGCCAGCAGTCAAAGGGGCAATTCTAATGAAAAACTGTTTTTT	CASSQRGNSNEKLFF
TRBJ1-2	-	TRBV29-1	-	TGCAGCGTTGATACGGGCGGCAGGTTCTATGGCTACACCTTC	CSVDTGGRFYGYTF
TRBJ2-7	-	TRBV7-3	-	TGTGCCAGCAGCTTAAATCCAGGGGTTCCCTACGAGCAGTACTTC	CASSLNPGVPYEQYF
TRBJ2-1	TRBD1	TRBV6-2/TRBV6-3	many	TGTGCCAGCAGCTTATTGGCAGGGGGCTCCTACAATGAGCAGTTCTTC	CASSLLAGGSYNEQFF
TRBJ1-5	-	TRBV15	once	TGTGCCACCAGCGAGTGGGGCAATCAGCCCCAGCATTTT	CATSEWGNQPQHF
TRBJ1-1	-	TRBV5-1	few	TGCGCCAGCAGCTTGGTTCAGGGAGAGGACACTGAAGCTTTCTTT	CASSLVQGEDTEAFF
TRBJ2-4	TRBD2	TRBV12-3/TRBV12-4	-	TGTGCCAGCAGTTTAGCGGGAGGGCTTGACAAAAACATTCAGTACTTC	CASSLAGGLDKNIQYF
TRBJ2-3	-	TRBV10-3	-	TGTGCCATCAGTGCCGCTGGAGACACAGATACGCAGTATTTT	CAISAAGDTDTQYF
TRBJ2-7	-	TRBV20-1	few	TGCAGTGCCCGGGGGCCTCTCGGATACGAGCAGTACTTC	CSARGPLGYEQYF
TRBJ2-6	-	TRBV6-1	-	TGTGCCACCGAGACTGGGGCCAACGTCCTGACTTTC	CATETGANVLTF
TRBJ2-1	-	TRBV14	-	TGTGCCAGCAGCCGTCTCCTGGGGTGGGAGCAGTTCTTC	CASSRLLGWEQFF
TRBJ2-6	TRBD1	TRBV28	-	TGTGCCAGCAGTCCTCGACAGGGAAGCTCTGGGGCCAACGTCCTGACTTTC	CASSPRQGSSGANVLTF